The 26 T cell receptor beta chains below were found in one sample sequenced in a study of shared clonotypes between healthy human individuals. Clones were sequenced by immunoSEQ multiplex PCR, and TCRdb holds only the in-frame ones, with some missing. The sample contains around 1.9 million clones, 85% to 95% of which appear only once. In the naive CD8 group, cells lacked CD45RO and were positively selected for CCR7, so terminally differentiated effector memory CD45RA+ cells were left out. Specimen: naive CD8+ T cells from PBMCs. The receptor source for this set is a man younger than 35 in good health. Some clones in this sample may be carry-over from other donors' samples.

This sequence joins TRBV19 and TRBJ1-5; no reliable D call. The V and J ends lost 5 bases and 3 bases respectively, with 11 bases between them. CDR3 length: 14 residues. Per the germline V gene, CDR1 is LNHDA and CDR2 is SQIVND (reference sequence). The CDR3 DNA follows: TGTGCCAGTAGTGGAGGTTCCGTCAATCAGCCCCAGCATTTT. It encodes CASSGGSVNQPQHF. Drawing the rest from reference TRBV19 and TRBJ1-5, the complete variable domain is DGGITQSPKYLFRKEGQNVTLSCEQNLNHDAMYWYRQDPGQGLRLIYYSQIVNDFQKGDIAEGYSVSREKKESFPLTVTSAQKNPTAFYLCASSGGSVNQPQHFGDGTRLSIL.

The V call is TRBV27, the J call TRBJ2-7; 10 bases are a match to TRBD2. Germline V gives CDR1 MNHEY, CDR2 SMNVEV (reference sequence). J gave up 2 bases and V 6 bases, and 4 bases lay outside the gene matches. CDR3 length: 14 residues. Written as DNA, the CDR3 is TGTGCCAGCAGCCTAGCGGGAGATGCCTACGAGCAGTACTTC. Protein sequence: CASSLAGDAYEQYF.

The chain has TRBV19 and TRBJ1-1; perhaps TRBD1 as D (5 bases). CDR3 size: 12 residues. The germline V and J ends were trimmed by 6 bases and 2 bases, with 7 bases remaining between them. Germline V CDR1 and CDR2: LNHDA, SQIVND (reference sequence). CDR3 sequence reads: CASRTANTEAFF. In nucleotides, the CDR3 is TGTGCCAGTAGGACAGCCAACACTGAAGCTTTCTTT.

This clone was seen a handful of times. V usage is TRBV7-3 and J usage is TRBJ2-1; TRBD1 might be the D (5 bases). The CDR3 spans 16 residues. The germline V gene has CDR1 SGHTA and CDR2 FQGTGA. Trimming pared 5 bases from V and 9 bases from J, leaving 23 bases between. The DNA of the CDR3 is TGTGCCAGCAGCCCTAAGGACACCCCTCGATGGGCTGAGCAGTTCTTC. Amino acids: CASSPKDTPRWAEQFF. The full variable domain, in which reference TRBV7-3 and TRBJ2-1 provide the parts outside the CDR3, is GAGVSQTPSNKVTEKGKYVELRCDPISGHTALYWYRQSLGQGPEFLIYFQGTGAADDSGLPNDRFFAVRPEGSVSTLKIQRTERGDSAVYLCASSPKDTPRWAEQFFGPGTRLTVL.

The chain employs TRBV28 and TRBJ2-3; D ambiguous. This CDR3 contains 14 residues. V lost 5 bases and J 1 base, leaving 10 bases between the germline ends. Germline CDR1 is MDHEN and CDR2 is SYDVKM. In DNA form, the CDR3 reads TGTGCCAGCAGTACCCACGGAGGCACAGATACGCAGTATTTT. Translating it yields CASSTHGGTDTQYF.

The chain carries TRBV19 and TRBJ2-2, with D possibly being TRBD1 or TRBD2 (5 bases each). The V end was cut by 7 bases, the J end by 6 bases, with 12 bases between. Germline loops: CDR1 LNHDA, CDR2 SQIVND (reference sequence). This CDR3 region has 13 residues. Here the CDR3 reads CASIGDLPGELFF. The CDR3 DNA sequence: TGTGCCAGTATCGGGGACCTCCCCGGGGAGCTGTTTTTT.

CDR3 amino acids: CSVEGLAVLTDTQYF. In DNA form, the CDR3 reads TGCAGCGTTGAAGGACTAGCGGTTCTCACAGATACGCAGTATTTT. J is TRBJ2-3 and V is TRBV29-1; 9 bases map to TRBD2. This CDR3 has 15 amino acids. The V segment lost 1 base and the J segment 2 bases; nucleotides outside the gene matches: 4. From germline, CDR1 is SQVTM and CDR2 ANQGSEA.

The CDR3 nucleotides are TGTGCCAGCACCGATTCTCTAGCGGGAGGGCCCCGGGAGCTGTTTTTT. Residues: CASTDSLAGGPRELFF. The chain recombines TRBV9 with TRBJ2-2; 12 bases map to TRBD2. Per the germline V gene, CDR1 is SGDLS and CDR2 is YYNGEE. The V gene end was trimmed by 6 bases and the J gene end by 9 bases; junction bases not matched to a gene: 12. The CDR3 totals 16 residues.

V is TRBV11-3 and J is TRBJ1-1; D is perhaps TRBD1 (6 bases). The CDR3 has 13 residues. Germline CDR1 reads SGHNT; CDR2 reads YENEEA. V lost 5 bases and J lost 4, with 11 bases in between. The CDR3 DNA sequence: TGTGCCAGCAGCGACCGGGACACCACTGAAGCTTTCTTT. Encoded protein: CASSDRDTTEAFF.

The genes are TRBV7-2 and TRBJ2-5, with a possible D match to TRBD2 (5 bases). Looked up from germline, CDR1 is SGHTA and CDR2 is FQGNSA. This CDR3 comprises 15 residues. V shed 1 base and J shed 4 bases, with 13 bases lying between them. The CDR3 protein is CASSLGERLPETQYF. In nucleotides, the CDR3 is TGTGCCAGCAGCTTAGGGGAGAGGTTGCCAGAGACCCAGTACTTC. The full variable domain, in which reference TRBV7-2 and TRBJ2-5 provide the parts outside the CDR3, is GAGVSQSPSNKVTEKGKDVELRCDPISGHTALYWYRQSLGQGLEFLIYFQGNSAPDKSGLPSDRFSAERTGGSVSTLTIQRTQQEDSAVYLCASSLGERLPETQYFGPGTRLLVL.

The chain is built from TRBV6-5 and TRBJ2-1, with 9 bases aligning to TRBD1. The germline gives CDR1 MNHEY, CDR2 SVGAGI. The CDR3 length is 14 residues. V shed 8 bases, J shed 3 bases, and the junction held 5 bases outside the gene matches. CDR3 protein: CASRGQGYYNEQFF. CDR3 coding DNA: TGTGCCAGCCGGGGACAGGGCTACTACAATGAGCAGTTCTTC.

In DNA, the CDR3 is TGTGCCACCAGCAGAGATCTAGAGGGACTAGCATTTCGGGAGCAGTACTTC. Its translation: CATSRDLEGLAFREQYF. The rearrangement uses TRBV15 and TRBJ2-7, with TRBD2 identical over 9 bases. CDR3 length: 17 residues. CDR1 and CDR2 from the germline V gene are LNHNV and YYDKDF (reference sequence). Trimming removed 0 bases from V and 7 bases from J; junction bases left unmatched: 13.

This clone was seen just once. V is TRBV27 and J is TRBJ2-3; a weak D match, TRBD2 (6 bases). The germline V and J ends were trimmed by 7 bases and 1 base, with 15 bases remaining between them. The germline V gene has CDR1 MNHEY and CDR2 SMNVEV (reference sequence). This CDR3 region has 15 residues. The CDR3 loop reads CASTPSGEGTDTQYF. CDR3 coding DNA: TGTGCCAGCACCCCCTCGGGAGAGGGCACAGATACGCAGTATTTT.

The chain employs TRBV6-5 and TRBJ1-1; D remains ambiguous. The V end lost 0 bases, the J end lost 6 bases, and 8 bases lay between the germline ends. Germline V lookup: CDR1 MNHEY, CDR2 SVGAGI. The CDR3 sequence is 13 residues long. The CDR3 loop is CASSYSSASEAFF. CDR3 sequence (DNA): TGTGCCAGCAGTTACTCGAGCGCGTCTGAAGCTTTCTTT.

The chain carries TRBV14 and TRBJ2-5; TRBD1 is a possible D gene (5 bases). The CDR3 runs to 17 residues. Trimming cost V 4 bases and J 2 bases, with 20 bases left between them. Germline V gene lookup returns CDR1 SGHDN and CDR2 FVKESK. CDR3 amino acids: CASSLSPLRVGQETQYF. CDR3 sequence (DNA): TGTGCCAGCAGCCTGAGCCCCCTCAGGGTGGGGCAAGAGACCCAGTACTTC.

The chain combines TRBV28 with TRBJ2-7, with D possibly TRBD1 on 6 matching bases. This CDR3 region has 13 residues. Looked up from germline, CDR1 is MDHEN and CDR2 is SYDVKM. The germline V and J ends were trimmed by 7 bases and 4 bases, with 14 bases remaining between them. This CDR3 is CASIHLGGYEQYF. The DNA for the CDR3 is TGTGCCAGCATCCACCTAGGGGGTTACGAGCAGTACTTC.

This chain joins TRBV2 and TRBJ2-7; the D gene could be TRBD1 or TRBD2 (5 bases each). The CDR3 length is 16 residues. The V gene lost 6 bases and the J gene lost 3 bases, with 21 bases spanning the gap. Germline V lookup: CDR1 SNHLY, CDR2 FYNNEI. CDR3 in DNA: TGTGCCAGCAGGCACCGTAGGGACGAGGGCGGCTACGAGCAGTACTTC. This sequence encodes CASRHRRDEGGYEQYF.

This chain uses TRBV10-3 with TRBJ2-3; 12 bases fit TRBD2. The CDR3 is 16 residues long. The trim removed 10 bases at V and 0 bases at J, leaving 8 bases unmatched. Germline loops: CDR1 ENHRY, CDR2 SYGVKD. The chain's CDR3 is CANPGLAGNSTDTQYF. As DNA, the CDR3 is TGTGCCAACCCCGGACTAGCGGGAAATAGCACAGATACGCAGTATTTT.

V and J are TRBV11-1 and TRBJ2-1; 7 bases line up with TRBD2. V lost 5 bases and J lost 10; bases outside the gene matches: 14. From germline, CDR1 is SGHAT and CDR2 FQDESV (reference sequence). The length of the CDR3 is 15 residues. CDR3 loop: CASSDGLDGRLEQFF. The CDR3 nucleotides are TGTGCCAGCAGCGACGGACTCGACGGGAGGTTGGAGCAGTTCTTC.

The chain joins TRBV2 to TRBJ2-4; D perhaps matches TRBD1 (5 bases). There are 17 residues in the CDR3. Deletions cut 2 bases from V and 0 bases from J, with 14 bases between. Germline V gene sequence: CDR1 SNHLY, CDR2 FYNNEI. The CDR3 DNA reads TGTGCCAGCAGTGAATCAGTTACAGGCTTAGCCAAAAACATTCAGTACTTC. This translates into CASSESVTGLAKNIQYF. Supplemented by reference TRBV2 and TRBJ2-4, the full variable domain reads EPEVTQTPSHQVTQMGQEVILRCVPISNHLYFYWYRQILGQKVEFLVSFYNNEISEKSEIFDDQFSVERPDGSNFTLKIRSTKLEDSAMYFCASSESVTGLAKNIQYFGAGTRLSVL.

For the CDR3, the DNA is TGTGCCAGCAGCCCAGGGACAGGGCGGTACCAAGAGACCCAGTACTTC. It translates to CASSPGTGRYQETQYF. V gene TRBV9 combines with J gene TRBJ2-5; 9 nucleotides agree with TRBD1. V was clipped by 4 bases and J by 0 bases; unmatched bases: 7. Germline V lookup: CDR1 SGDLS, CDR2 YYNGEE. The CDR3 length is 16 residues. Looking up the rest from reference TRBV9 and TRBJ2-5 gives the full variable domain: DSGVTQTPKHLITATGQRVTLRCSPRSGDLSVYWYQQSLDQGLQFLIQYYNGEERAKGNILERFSAQQFPDLHSELNLSSLELGDSALYFCASSPGTGRYQETQYFGPGTRLLVL.

V and J are TRBV6-5 and TRBJ2-7, with TRBD2 matching over 11 bases. V gave up 0 bases and J gave up 3 bases; unmatched junction bases: 4. The CDR3 extends over 16 amino acids. Germline V gives CDR1 MNHEY, CDR2 SVGAGI. The CDR3 sequence is CASSYSMTSGIYEQYF. The CDR3 nucleotides are TGTGCCAGCAGTTACTCTATGACTAGCGGGATCTACGAGCAGTACTTC.

The chain uses TRBV5-4 and TRBJ2-7; a possible D gene is TRBD1 (5 bases). Germline loops: CDR1 SGHNT, CDR2 YYREEE (reference sequence). This CDR3 contains 14 residues. Between the trimmed V and J ends, which lost 0 bases and 2 bases, there was a span of 9 bases. CDR3 nucleotide sequence: TGTGCCAGCAGCTTGGATAAGGGGCCCTACGAGCAGTACTTC. Residues: CASSLDKGPYEQYF.

This chain joins TRBV5-1 and TRBJ2-3, with 7 bases that match TRBD2. CDR1 SGHRS and CDR2 YFSETQ come from the germline V gene. The CDR3 consists of 19 residues. J lost 1 base, V lost 6 bases, and 20 bases had no gene match. CDR3 DNA: TGCGCCAGCACCCCCTGGTCGGGGAGGGATTATTTGGGCACAGATACGCAGTATTTT. Amino acids: CASTPWSGRDYLGTDTQYF. Combining the CDR3 with reference TRBV5-1 and TRBJ2-3 gives the whole variable domain KAGVTQTPRYLIKTRGQQVTLSCSPISGHRSVSWYQQTPGQGLQFLFEYFSETQRNKGNFPGRFSGRQFSNSRSEMNVSTLELGDSALYLCASTPWSGRDYLGTDTQYFGPGTRLTVL.

Details on this clone: Other DNA sequences in the sample encode the same CDR3. V gene TRBV27 combines with J gene TRBJ1-1; D unclear. With 0 bases removed from V and 7 bases from J, the gap between germline ends came to 9 bases. CDR3 length equals 13 residues. The germline CDR1 and CDR2 sequences are MNHEY and SMNVEV (reference sequence). CDR3 loop: CASSLSAGFEAFF. The CDR3 nucleotides read TGTGCCAGCAGTTTATCGGCTGGGTTTGAAGCTTTCTTT.

The gene calls are TRBV27 and TRBJ2-1, with 9 positions matching TRBD1. The CDR3 sequence is 16 residues long. V lost 7 bases, J lost 7 bases, and 14 bases stayed unmatched. Germline CDR1 and CDR2: MNHEY and SMNVEV (reference sequence). The CDR3 nucleotides read TGTGCCAGCAACCCAGGGACAGGGCCTCAACCTAATGAGCAGTTCTTC. Translation gives CASNPGTGPQPNEQFF.